This record concerns one T cell receptor (beta chain) sequence. From germline, CDR1 is SGHKS and CDR2 YYEKEE (reference sequence). The germline V and J ends were trimmed by 3 bases and 0 bases, with 9 bases remaining between them. The CDR3 runs to 14 residues. This sample stems from a study of blood T cell repertoires in COVID-19. Some clones are missing from TCRdb's copy, which holds only in-frame ones; the method was immunoSEQ multiplex PCR. This table holds about 250,000 clones, approximately 80% found once. This TCR came from a man aged 35-49 years with acute or convalescent COVID-19. The V call is TRBV5-5, the J call TRBJ1-1; no reliable D call. Sequencing was done on a sample of peripheral blood. The CDR3 loop reads CASSSLGLNTEAFF. The DNA of the CDR3 is TGTGCCAGCAGCTCACTAGGGTTGAACACTGAAGCTTTCTTT.